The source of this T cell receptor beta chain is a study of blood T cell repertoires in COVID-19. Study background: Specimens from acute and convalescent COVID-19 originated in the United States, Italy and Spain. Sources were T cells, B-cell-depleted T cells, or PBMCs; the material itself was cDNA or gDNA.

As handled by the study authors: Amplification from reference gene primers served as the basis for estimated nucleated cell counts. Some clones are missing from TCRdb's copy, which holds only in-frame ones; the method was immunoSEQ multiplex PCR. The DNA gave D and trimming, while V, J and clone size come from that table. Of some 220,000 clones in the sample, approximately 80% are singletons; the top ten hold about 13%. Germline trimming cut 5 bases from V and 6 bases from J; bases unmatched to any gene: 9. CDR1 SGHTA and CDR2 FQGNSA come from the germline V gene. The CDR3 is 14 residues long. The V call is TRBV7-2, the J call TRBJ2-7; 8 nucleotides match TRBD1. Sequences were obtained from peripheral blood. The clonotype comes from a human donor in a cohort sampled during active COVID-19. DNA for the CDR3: TGTGCCAGCAGCCTACGGACAGGGCAGGGCGAGCAGTACTTC. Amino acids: CASSLRTGQGEQYF.